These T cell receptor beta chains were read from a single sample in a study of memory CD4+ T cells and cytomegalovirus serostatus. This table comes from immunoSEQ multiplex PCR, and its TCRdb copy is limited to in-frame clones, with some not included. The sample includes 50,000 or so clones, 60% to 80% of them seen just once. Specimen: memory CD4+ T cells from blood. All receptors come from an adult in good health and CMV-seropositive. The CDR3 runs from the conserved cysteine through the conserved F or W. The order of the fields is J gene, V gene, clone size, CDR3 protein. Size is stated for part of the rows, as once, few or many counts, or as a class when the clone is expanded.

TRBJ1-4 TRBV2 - CASNLRQFEKLFF
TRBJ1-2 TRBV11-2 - CASSSGLNYGYTF
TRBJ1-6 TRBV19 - CASSLPVGRNSPLHF
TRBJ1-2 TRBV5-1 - CASSLYGTDGYTF
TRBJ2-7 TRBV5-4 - CASSSDVSYEQYF
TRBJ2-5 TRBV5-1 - CASSATLGQETQYF
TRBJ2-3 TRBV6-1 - CASRSSGTDTQYF
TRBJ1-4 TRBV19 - CASSPRQSATNEKLFF
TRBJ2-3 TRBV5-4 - CASSGRTDTQYF
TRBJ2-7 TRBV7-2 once CASSSTGQGVSEQYF
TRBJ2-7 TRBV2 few CASGYEQYF